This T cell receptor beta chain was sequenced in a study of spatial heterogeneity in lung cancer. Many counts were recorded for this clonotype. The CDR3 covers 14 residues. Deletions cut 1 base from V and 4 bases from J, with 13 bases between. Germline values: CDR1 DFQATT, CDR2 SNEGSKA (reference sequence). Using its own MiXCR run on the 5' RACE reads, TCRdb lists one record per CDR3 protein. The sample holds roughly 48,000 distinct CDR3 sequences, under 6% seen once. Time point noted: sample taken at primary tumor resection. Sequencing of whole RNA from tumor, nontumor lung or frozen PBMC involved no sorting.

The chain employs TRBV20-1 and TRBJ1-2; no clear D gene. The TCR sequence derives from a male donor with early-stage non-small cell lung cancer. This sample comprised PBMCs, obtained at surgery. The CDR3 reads CSARVPIGPYGYTF. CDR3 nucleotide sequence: TGCAGTGCTAGAGTACCCATAGGACCCTATGGCTACACCTTC.